The clone carrying this TCR beta chain appeared many times. Its antigen remains unknown. cDNA was made by 5'RACE with 10-nucleotide random UMIs. TCRdb reprocessed the 5' RACE reads via MiXCR and lists one record per CDR3 protein. The repertoire holds approximately 38,000 distinct CDR3 sequences, roughly 10% seen once, with around 3.9% in the top ten. The CDR3 is made up of 15 amino acids. The V gene's germline CDR1 is SGHVS and CDR2 FQNEAQ. The V gene end was trimmed by 5 bases and the J gene end by 4 bases; junction bases not matched to a gene: 2. The data are from a study of neurological immune-mediated disorders. Study-level points and caveats: Among expanded clones, no CDR3 amino acid sequences were shared across subjects, a pattern suggesting private repertoires in all groups.

Sorted libraries were made with 850,000 to 1,000,000 CD4+ or CD8+ T cells. The J gene is TRBJ2-2, the V gene TRBV7-8, with 12 bases aligning to TRBD2. This sequence originates from a young woman with HTLV-1-associated myelopathy (HAM/TSP). The sample was CD4+ T cells from blood. The CDR3 DNA reads TGTGCCAGCAGCAAGACTAGCGGGGGCACCGGGGAGCTGTTTTTT. Its protein product is CASSKTSGGTGELFF.